One sample yielded the 6 T cell receptor beta chains listed below, sequenced in a study of metastatic and nonmetastatic thyroid tumors. TCRdb recomputed clones from the PCR reads via MiXCR. The data hold some 39,000 clones, with 15% to 20% observed a single time. No treatment had been given to any patient before thyroid surgery. The sample was blood. The receptors were gathered from a female donor with papillary thyroid cancer or a benign thyroid nodule (not recorded which). Some clones in this sample may be carry-over from other donors' samples.

This clone has a count of ten or more. The chain recombines TRBV6-1 with TRBJ2-3, with a weak D call TRBD2 (6 bases). Per the germline V gene, CDR1 is MNHNS and CDR2 is SASEGT. Trimming left V 4 bases short and J 2 bases short, with 13 bases between. The CDR3 has 15 amino acids. The DNA of the CDR3 is TGTGCCAGCAGTGTAATCGGGGGAGTCACAGATACGCAGTATTTT. It codes for CASSVIGGVTDTQYF.

This clone came up many times. This may arise from a read error, as a much more abundant clone is one base away. The genes are TRBV10-3 and TRBJ2-5, with TRBD2 identical over 9 bases. This CDR3 has 15 amino acids. V was pared by 0 bases and J by 7 bases, with 6 bases of the junction left unmatched. Per germline, CDR1 ENHRY and CDR2 SYGVKD. The CDR3 loop reads CAISESLAGWGTQYF. The DNA of the CDR3 is TGTGCCATCAGTGAGTCTCTAGCGGGGTGGGGGACCCAGTACTTC.

This clone was detected ten times or more. This chain links TRBV7-1 with TRBJ2-3; 9 bases map to TRBD2. TRBV7-1 is known as an ORF, though its function is uncertain. Trimming removed 5 bases from V and 4 bases from J; junction bases left unmatched: 19. This CDR3 region has 19 residues. The CDR3 DNA sequence: TGTGCCAGCAGCACACCCGGGACTAGCTCCTTCTGGTATCCAGATACGCAGTATTTT. Its protein product is CASSTPGTSSFWYPDTQYF.

In this sample, this clone turned up once. The rearrangement links TRBV15 to TRBJ1-2, with TRBD1 identical over 8 bases. V gave up 4 bases and J gave up 3 bases; unmatched junction bases: 7. The CDR3 has 15 residues. Germline V lookup: CDR1 LNHNV, CDR2 YYDKDF (reference sequence). In nucleotides, the CDR3 is TGTGCCACCAGCATACCCCAGGGGGCGGACTATGGCTACACCTTC. It codes for CATSIPQGADYGYTF.

In this sample, this clone is large. This sequence joins TRBV11-3 and TRBJ2-3, with D unresolved. Germline V gene lookup returns CDR1 SGHNT and CDR2 YENEEA. With 5 bases removed from V and 1 base from J, the gap between germline ends came to 13 bases. The length of the CDR3 is 15 residues. CDR3 DNA sequence: TGTGCCAGCAGCCCCCTGGGTGGGGGCACAGATACGCAGTATTTT. It codes for CASSPLGGGTDTQYF.

There are many counts of this clone. The chain uses TRBV11-3 and TRBJ2-1; 7 nucleotides line up with TRBD1. Trimming at V came to 7 bases and at J to 7 bases, leaving 10 bases not matched to a gene. The CDR3 loop spans 14 amino acids. Germline V gene lookup returns CDR1 SGHNT and CDR2 YENEEA. Here the CDR3 reads CASTLGTARNEQFF. The CDR3 nucleotides read TGTGCCAGCACCCTTGGGACAGCTCGGAATGAGCAGTTCTTC.